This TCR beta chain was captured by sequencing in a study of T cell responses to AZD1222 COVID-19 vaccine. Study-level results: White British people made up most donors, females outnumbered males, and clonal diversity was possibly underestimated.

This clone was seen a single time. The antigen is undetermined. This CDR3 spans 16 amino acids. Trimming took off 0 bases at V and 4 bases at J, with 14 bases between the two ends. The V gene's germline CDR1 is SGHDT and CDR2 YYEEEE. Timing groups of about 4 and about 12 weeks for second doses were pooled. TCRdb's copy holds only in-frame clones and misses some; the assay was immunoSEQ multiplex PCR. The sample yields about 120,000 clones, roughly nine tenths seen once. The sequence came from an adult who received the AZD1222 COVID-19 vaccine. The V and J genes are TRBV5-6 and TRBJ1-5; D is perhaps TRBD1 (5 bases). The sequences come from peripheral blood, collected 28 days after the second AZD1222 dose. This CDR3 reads CASSLAGRRVNQPQHF. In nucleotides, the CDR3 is TGTGCCAGCAGCTTGGCCGGTCGCAGGGTGAATCAGCCCCAGCATTTT.